These 21 T cell receptor beta chains came from one sample sequenced in a study of technical replicates of blood from a handful of donors. Sequencing was performed with immunoSEQ multiplex PCR; in TCRdb, only in-frame clones are kept and a portion is missing. The sample holds about 100,000 clones, approximately 94% seen once. The specimen was T cells isolated from PBMCs. The origin of the receptors is a human donor in good health.

This clone came up once. This sequence joins TRBV15 and TRBJ1-1, with D maybe TRBD1 (6 bases). Germline values: CDR1 LNHNV, CDR2 YYDKDF (reference sequence). The CDR3 consists of 19 residues. V was trimmed by 3 bases and J by 2 bases, leaving 25 bases between them. Written as DNA, the CDR3 is TGTGCCACCAGCAGGATATCGCTGGAAGACACAGGGAAAAACACTGAAGCTTTCTTT. This encodes CATSRISLEDTGKNTEAFF.

The V gene is TRBV27, the J gene TRBJ1-1; D is unclear. The CDR3 runs to 16 residues. Germline V gives CDR1 MNHEY, CDR2 SMNVEV (reference sequence). V dropped 5 bases and J dropped 4 bases, with 20 bases sitting between them. The CDR3 nucleotides read TGTGCCAGCAGTCCGACGGGGAGTCGAGGGAGCACTGAAGCTTTCTTT. This codes for CASSPTGSRGSTEAFF.

The chain has TRBV27 and TRBJ1-4, with TRBD1 identical over 7 bases. V trimming: 6 bases; J trimming: 10 bases; junction bases outside the gene matches: 11. Looked up from germline, CDR1 is MNHEY and CDR2 is SMNVEV (reference sequence). CDR3 size: 14 residues. The CDR3 reads CASRTDREFGKLFF. The CDR3 DNA sequence: TGTGCCAGCAGGACCGACAGGGAGTTCGGAAAACTGTTTTTT.

This chain uses TRBV2 with TRBJ2-7; D is possibly TRBD2 (5 bases). The CDR3 runs to 13 residues. V gave up 4 bases and J gave up 4 bases, with 11 bases separating them. Germline CDR1 and CDR2: SNHLY and FYNNEI. CDR3 protein: CASSVSGKYEQYF. The DNA of the CDR3 is TGTGCCAGCAGTGTCAGCGGAAAATACGAGCAGTACTTC.

The rearrangement joins TRBV6-1 to TRBJ1-1; a weak D match, TRBD1 (6 bases). Trimming pared 1 base from V and 10 bases from J, leaving 16 bases between. The germline gives CDR1 MNHNS, CDR2 SASEGT. This CDR3 has 14 residues. The CDR3 nucleotides read TGTGCCAGCAGTGAAGACGGGTCAGGGGAAAGAGCTTTCTTT. Its translation is CASSEDGSGERAFF.

This chain uses TRBV19 with TRBJ2-1; 7 nucleotides match TRBD2. J was trimmed by 6 bases and V by 8 bases; bases with no gene match: 10. Germline V gene sequence: CDR1 LNHDA, CDR2 SQIVND (reference sequence). CDR3 size: 14 residues. The CDR3 DNA reads as TGTGCCAGTGTGGGGGGGGGTCACCTCAATGAGCAGTTCTTC. Its protein is CASVGGGHLNEQFF.

For this clone: Other DNA sequences in the sample encode the same CDR3. The chain carries TRBV9 and TRBJ2-5; D gene unclear. The germline gives CDR1 SGDLS, CDR2 YYNGEE. This CDR3 region has 13 residues. V was pared by 4 bases and J by 2 bases, with 9 bases between. The CDR3 nucleotides read TGTGCCAGCAGCCCCCGGGTACAAGAGACCCAGTACTTC. Translated, it gives CASSPRVQETQYF.

The chain uses TRBV7-6 and TRBJ2-5; D is unclear. The V end was cut by 5 bases, the J end by 3 bases, with 4 bases between. CDR3 size: 11 residues. Germline CDR1 SGHVS, CDR2 FNYEAQ. The CDR3 region is CASSIKETQYF. For the CDR3, the DNA is TGTGCCAGCAGCATAAAAGAGACCCAGTACTTC.

The chain recombines TRBV28 with TRBJ1-2; 8 bases match TRBD1. The V and J ends lost 3 bases and 14 bases, in that order; junction bases with no gene match: 5. CDR3 length: 11 residues. CDR1 and CDR2 (germline): MDHEN, SYDVKM. Here the CDR3 reads CASSFLGQGTF. The CDR3 region has the DNA TGTGCCAGCAGTTTCCTAGGACAGGGAACCTTC.

The chain has TRBV5-1 and TRBJ2-3; a possible D gene is TRBD2 (5 bases). The CDR3 covers 17 residues. The V gene's germline CDR1 is SGHRS and CDR2 YFSETQ. V shed 0 bases and J shed 2 bases, with 16 bases lying between them. CDR3 residues: CASSLGEGRGYTDTQYF. The CDR3 DNA follows: TGCGCCAGCAGCTTGGGGGAAGGGAGAGGGTACACAGATACGCAGTATTTT. Combining the CDR3 with reference TRBV5-1 and TRBJ2-3 gives the whole variable domain KAGVTQTPRYLIKTRGQQVTLSCSPISGHRSVSWYQQTPGQGLQFLFEYFSETQRNKGNFPGRFSGRQFSNSRSEMNVSTLELGDSALYLCASSLGEGRGYTDTQYFGPGTRLTVL.

The V gene is TRBV7-6, the J gene TRBJ1-1, with unresolved D. The germline gives CDR1 SGHVS, CDR2 FNYEAQ. This CDR3 region has 13 residues. Trimming cost V 0 bases and J 5 bases, with 7 bases left between them. The CDR3, as DNA: TGTGCCAGCAGCTTAGCCCAGCGTACTGAAGCTTTCTTT. It is translated as CASSLAQRTEAFF.

This chain joins TRBV7-3 and TRBJ2-3; 10 nucleotides align to TRBD1. The V gene's germline CDR1 is SGHTA and CDR2 FQGTGA. This CDR3 region has 16 residues. J gave up 2 bases and V 5 bases, and 7 bases lay outside the gene matches. The CDR3 DNA reads as TGTGCCAGCAGCAGCAAGGACAGGGGGTTCACAGATACGCAGTATTTT. Amino acids: CASSSKDRGFTDTQYF. Full variable domain (missing parts from reference TRBV7-3 and TRBJ2-3): GAGVSQTPSNKVTEKGKYVELRCDPISGHTALYWYRQSLGQGPEFLIYFQGTGAADDSGLPNDRFFAVRPEGSVSTLKIQRTERGDSAVYLCASSSKDRGFTDTQYFGPGTRLTVL.

This clone came up once. V usage is TRBV14 and J usage is TRBJ2-3, with no clear D. With 1 base removed from V and 6 bases from J, the gap between germline ends came to 17 bases. The germline CDR1 and CDR2 sequences are SGHDN and FVKESK. The length of the CDR3 is 16 residues. The CDR3 spells CASSQVQLVVVDTQYF. CDR3 sequence (DNA): TGTGCCAGCAGCCAAGTTCAGTTGGTGGTTGTGGATACGCAGTATTTT.

The chain is built from TRBV15 and TRBJ2-7; no definite D call. The CDR3 loop spans 13 amino acids. V was trimmed by 0 bases and J by 3 bases, leaving 6 bases between them. Germline CDR1 LNHNV, CDR2 YYDKDF (reference sequence). The CDR3 sequence: CATSRDRYYEQYF. CDR3 sequence (DNA): TGTGCCACCAGCAGAGACAGATACTACGAGCAGTACTTC.

This chain connects TRBV19 to TRBJ1-5; D might be TRBD1 (5 bases). The germline V and J ends were trimmed by 0 bases and 3 bases, with 9 bases remaining between them. CDR1 is LNHDA, CDR2 SQIVND, per germline (reference sequence). The CDR3 extends over 15 amino acids. The CDR3 region has the DNA TGTGCCAGTAGTATAGATGACAGAGCCAATCAGCCCCAGCATTTT. Its protein is CASSIDDRANQPQHF.

J is TRBJ1-1 and V is TRBV6-5, with TRBD1 identical over 7 bases. V shed 1 base and J 10 bases; nucleotides not matched to a gene: 3. The CDR3 is made up of 12 amino acids. Looked up from germline, CDR1 is MNHEY and CDR2 is SVGAGI. CDR3 amino acids: CASSYLGTAAFF. DNA of the CDR3: TGTGCCAGCAGTTACTTGGGGACAGCAGCTTTCTTT.

The chain combines TRBV13 with TRBJ2-7; 8 nucleotides match TRBD1. The V and J ends lost 0 bases and 1 base, in that order; junction bases with no gene match: 5. In germline, CDR1 is PRHDT, CDR2 FYEKMQ (reference sequence). The CDR3 has 16 residues. The CDR3 DNA is TGTGCCAGCAGCTTAGGTCAGGGGGCATCGTCCTACGAGCAGTACTTC. It is translated as CASSLGQGASSYEQYF.

The V gene is TRBV7-8, the J gene TRBJ1-1, with 9 bases identical to TRBD1. The CDR3 consists of 15 residues. Germline values: CDR1 SGHVS, CDR2 FQNEAQ. Unmatched junction bases numbered 7, after V lost 4 bases and J lost 4 bases. CDR3 region: CASSSLGQGGTEAFF. DNA of the CDR3: TGTGCCAGCAGCTCTTTGGGACAGGGAGGCACTGAAGCTTTCTTT.

V usage is TRBV28 and J usage is TRBJ2-5; 8 bases agree with TRBD2. This CDR3 spans 12 amino acids. Unmatched junction bases numbered 3, after V lost 7 bases and J lost 5 bases. CDR1 and CDR2 from the germline V gene are MDHEN and SYDVKM. The CDR3 protein is CASTSGWETQYF. As DNA, the CDR3 is TGTGCCAGCACTAGCGGGTGGGAGACCCAGTACTTC. The whole variable domain, remainder taken from reference TRBV28 and TRBJ2-5, is DVKVTQSSRYLVKRTGEKVFLECVQDMDHENMFWYRQDPGLGLRLIYFSYDVKMKEKGDIPEGYSVSREKKERFSLILESASTNQTSMYLCASTSGWETQYFGPGTRLLVL.

V and J are TRBV6-5 and TRBJ2-7, with TRBD2 matching over 9 bases. J was trimmed by 4 bases and V by 10 bases; bases with no gene match: 8. CDR1 and CDR2 (germline): MNHEY, SVGAGI. CDR3 length: 13 residues. The CDR3 loop is CATKLAGAYEQYF. The CDR3 region has the DNA TGTGCCACCAAACTAGCGGGTGCGTACGAGCAGTACTTC.

The chain employs TRBV10-1 and TRBJ2-7; D is unresolved. Looked up from germline, CDR1 is WNHNN and CDR2 is SYGVQD (reference sequence). V lost 10 bases and J lost 0, with 13 bases in between. CDR3 length: 13 amino acids. The CDR3 protein is CATAGVNSYEQYF. CDR3 in DNA: TGCGCCACCGCCGGAGTTAACTCCTACGAGCAGTACTTC.